A selection of T cell receptor beta chains follows, all from one sample in a study of shared clonotypes between healthy human individuals. Assay used: immunoSEQ multiplex PCR; TCRdb lists only in-frame clones, some missing. The table includes under 600,000 clones, roughly four fifths detected once. The sample consisted of PBMCs. These receptors were obtained from a woman in her thirties or forties in good health. Some clones in this sample may be carry-over from other donors' samples. The CDR3 runs from the conserved cysteine through the conserved F or W. D genes are given only for firm matches. Expanded clones are given a class, and other clones once, few, many or no size at all.

j_call clone_size d_call v_call cdr3_aa cdr3_nt
TRBJ1-2 - - TRBV9 CASSPDQGRDYGYTF TGTGCCAGCAGCCCAGACCAGGGGAGGGACTATGGCTACACCTTC
TRBJ2-2 - - TRBV5-4 CASSGGGRYGTGELFF TGTGCCAGCAGCGGTGGTGGGAGGTATGGCACCGGGGAGCTGTTTTTT
TRBJ2-1 - TRBD2 TRBV9 CASSLGGLPKGEQFF TGTGCCAGCAGCCTGGGGGGACTACCAAAGGGGGAGCAGTTCTTC
TRBJ1-2 - - TRBV7-9 CASSLGSMGGYTF TGTGCCAGCAGCTTGGGATCAATGGGGGGCTACACCTTC
TRBJ1-3 - - TRBV30 CAWSDTTGTGNTIYF TGTGCCTGGAGTGACACAACAGGGACGGGAAACACCATATATTTT
TRBJ2-3 - TRBD1 TRBV18 CASARGPDTQYF TGTGCCAGCGCAAGGGGGCCAGATACGCAGTATTTT
TRBJ2-1 once TRBD1 TRBV28 CASSLTGLGNEQFF TGTGCCAGCAGTTTGACAGGGTTGGGCAATGAGCAGTTCTTC
TRBJ2-3 - TRBD1 TRBV18 CASSGQGRTDTQYF TGTGCCAGCTCGGGACAGGGGCGCACAGATACGCAGTATTTT
TRBJ1-2 - - TRBV11-2 CASSTDQGWSYTF TGTGCCAGCAGTACCGACCAGGGGTGGAGCTACACCTTC
TRBJ2-5 - - TRBV5-1 CASSLWGRETQYF TGCGCCAGCAGCTTGTGGGGGCGAGAGACCCAGTACTTC
TRBJ1-4 - TRBD1 TRBV30 CAWSGQGVPNEKLFF TGTGCCTGGAGTGGGCAGGGGGTCCCTAATGAAAAACTGTTTTTT
TRBJ1-5 once - TRBV6-6 CASRATLGDQPQHF TGTGCCAGCAGGGCTACTCTTGGCGATCAGCCCCAGCATTTT
TRBJ2-2 - TRBD2 TRBV11-2 CASSFGGDIGTGELFF TGTGCCAGCAGCTTCGGGGGGGATATCGGCACCGGGGAGCTGTTTTTT
TRBJ1-2 - - TRBV30 CAWSVRGTDAIGGYTF TGTGCCTGGAGTGTTCGCGGGACGGATGCAATAGGTGGCTACACCTTC
TRBJ1-4 - - TRBV29-1 CSVGQGNEKLFF TGCAGCGTTGGGCAGGGGAATGAAAAACTGTTTTTT
TRBJ1-1 - TRBD1 TRBV28 CASSTTGGHGEAFF TGTGCCAGCAGCACCACAGGGGGCCATGGTGAAGCTTTCTTT
TRBJ2-7 - - TRBV7-8 CASSLGRRGSYEQYF TGTGCCAGCAGCTTAGGCCGGCGGGGATCCTACGAGCAGTACTTC
TRBJ2-1 once - TRBV18 CASSPYAQVYNEQFF TGTGCCAGCTCACCATATGCACAGGTATACAATGAGCAGTTCTTC
TRBJ1-5 - - TRBV9 CASSVDLGNQPQHF TGTGCCAGCAGCGTAGACTTAGGCAATCAGCCCCAGCATTTT
TRBJ2-7 - - TRBV7-9 CASSRVPSYEQYF TGTGCCAGCAGCCGAGTGCCTTCCTACGAGCAGTACTTC
TRBJ2-1 - - TRBV2 CASSEARVSEQFF TGTGCCAGCAGTGAAGCGAGGGTTTCTGAGCAGTTCTTC
TRBJ2-1 - TRBD2 TRBV5-1 CASSLARASGRVGEQFF TGCGCCAGCAGCTTGGCGCGCGCTAGCGGGAGAGTTGGTGAGCAGTTCTTC
TRBJ2-3 - TRBD2 TRBV7-9 CACTPGAGVADTQYF TGTGCCTGCACGCCCGGAGCGGGAGTAGCAGATACGCAGTATTTT
TRBJ2-4 - TRBD2 TRBV30 CAWTPRGAGGPRNIQYF TGTGCCTGGACCCCACGGGGAGCGGGAGGGCCCAGAAACATTCAGTACTTC
TRBJ2-1 few TRBD2 TRBV7-2 CASSEAPASGIYNEQFF TGTGCCAGCTCCGAAGCCCCGGCTAGCGGGATCTACAATGAGCAGTTCTTC